This T cell receptor beta chain was identified in a study of tumor and adjacent non-tumor tissue in lung cancer. On this clonotype itself: Its antigen is unidentified. One end of the junction fails to match germline, which may point to a read error.

Overall study results and limits: Top 100 clones took a larger repertoire share in normal lung.

No cell sorting was done before RNA was extracted from the tissue. The CDR3 covers 13 residues. Germline CDR1 and CDR2: ENHRY and SYGVKD. A modified ARM-PCR protocol with three rounds of nested PCR amplified TCRbeta. TCRdb re-called the multiplex PCR reads with MiXCR, one entry per CDR3 protein. The sample records some 78,000 distinct CDR3 sequences, roughly 80% being singletons. The sequencing sample was made of lung tumor tissue. The receptor was derived from a woman aged 45-60 years with non-small cell lung cancer. The chain couples TRBV10-3 to TRBJ2-7, with 8 bases lining up with TRBD2. This chain's CDR3 is CAIRASGCYEQYF. CDR3 nucleotides: TGTGCCATCAGGGCTAGCGGGTGTTACGAGCAGTATTTC.